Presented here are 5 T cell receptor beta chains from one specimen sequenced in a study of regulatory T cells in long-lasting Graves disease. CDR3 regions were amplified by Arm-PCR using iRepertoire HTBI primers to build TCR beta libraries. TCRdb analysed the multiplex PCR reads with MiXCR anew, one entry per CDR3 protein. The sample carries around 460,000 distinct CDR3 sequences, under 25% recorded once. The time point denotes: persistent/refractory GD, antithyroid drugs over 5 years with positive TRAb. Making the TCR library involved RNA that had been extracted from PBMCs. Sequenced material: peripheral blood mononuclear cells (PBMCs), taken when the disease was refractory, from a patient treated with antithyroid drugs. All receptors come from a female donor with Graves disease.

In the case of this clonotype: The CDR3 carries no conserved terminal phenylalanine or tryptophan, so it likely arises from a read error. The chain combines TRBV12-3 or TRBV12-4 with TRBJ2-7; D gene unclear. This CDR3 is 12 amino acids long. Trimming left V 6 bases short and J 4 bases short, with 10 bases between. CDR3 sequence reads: CASSPSSYEQYY. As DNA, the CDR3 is TGTGCCAGCAGCCCAAGTAGTTACGAGCAGTACTAC.

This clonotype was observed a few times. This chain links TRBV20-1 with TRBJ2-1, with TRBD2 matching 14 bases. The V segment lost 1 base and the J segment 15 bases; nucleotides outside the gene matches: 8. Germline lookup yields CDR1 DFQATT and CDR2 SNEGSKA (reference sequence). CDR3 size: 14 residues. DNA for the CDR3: TGCAGTGCTAGAGTCCCCGGACTAGCGGGAGGTTTGTTCTTC. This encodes CSARVPGLAGGLFF.

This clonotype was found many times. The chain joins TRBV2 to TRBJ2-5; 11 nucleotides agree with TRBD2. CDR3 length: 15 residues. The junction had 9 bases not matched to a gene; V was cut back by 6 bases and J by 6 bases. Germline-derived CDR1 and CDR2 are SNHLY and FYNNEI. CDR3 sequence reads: CASSVTSGSVQTQYF. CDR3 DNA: TGTGCCAGCAGCGTAACTAGCGGGAGTGTCCAGACCCAGTACTTC.

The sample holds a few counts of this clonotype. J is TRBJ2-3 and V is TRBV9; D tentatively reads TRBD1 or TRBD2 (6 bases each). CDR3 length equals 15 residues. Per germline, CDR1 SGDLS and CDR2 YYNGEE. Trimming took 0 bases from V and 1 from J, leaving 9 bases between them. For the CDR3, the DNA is TGTGCCAGCAGCGTAGTGGGGGGCGGCACAGATACGCAGTATTTT. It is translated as CASSVVGGGTDTQYF.

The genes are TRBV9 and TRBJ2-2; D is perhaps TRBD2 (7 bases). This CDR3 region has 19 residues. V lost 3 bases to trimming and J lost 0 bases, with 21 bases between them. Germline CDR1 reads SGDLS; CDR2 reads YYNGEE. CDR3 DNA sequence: TGTGCCAGCAGCGGTCTAGTCTCAACGCGGGGGCCGAACACCGGGGAGCTGTTTTTT. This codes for CASSGLVSTRGPNTGELFF. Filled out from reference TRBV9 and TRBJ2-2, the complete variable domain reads DSGVTQTPKHLITATGQRVTLRCSPRSGDLSVYWYQQSLDQGLQFLIQYYNGEERAKGNILERFSAQQFPDLHSELNLSSLELGDSALYFCASSGLVSTRGPNTGELFFGEGSRLTVL.